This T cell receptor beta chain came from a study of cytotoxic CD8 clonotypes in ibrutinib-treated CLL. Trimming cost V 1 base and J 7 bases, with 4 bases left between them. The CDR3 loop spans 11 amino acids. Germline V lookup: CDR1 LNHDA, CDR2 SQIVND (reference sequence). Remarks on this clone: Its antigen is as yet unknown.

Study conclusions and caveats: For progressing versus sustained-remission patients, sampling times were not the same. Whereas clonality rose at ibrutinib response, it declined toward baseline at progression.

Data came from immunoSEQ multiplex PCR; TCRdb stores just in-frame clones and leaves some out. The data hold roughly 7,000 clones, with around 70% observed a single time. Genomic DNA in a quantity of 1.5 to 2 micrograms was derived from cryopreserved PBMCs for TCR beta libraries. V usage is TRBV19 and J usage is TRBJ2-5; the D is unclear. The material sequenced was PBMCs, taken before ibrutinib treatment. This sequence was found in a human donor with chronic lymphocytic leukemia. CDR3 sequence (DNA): TGTGCCAGTAGTATAGCGGGGACCCAGTACTTC. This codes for CASSIAGTQYF.